These T cell receptor beta chains were read from a single sample in a study of cytomegalovirus exposure and HLA in healthy donors. Using immunoSEQ multiplex PCR, the repertoire was profiled, and TCRdb retains in-frame clones only, with some absent. The sample has 150,000 to 200,000 clones; under 85% are singletons. Sequenced sample: PBMCs. These receptors were collected from a woman between 25 and 40 years old in good health and CMV-seronegative. Both conserved end residues are part of each CDR3. A D gene is named only where the DNA matches it firmly. Clone size is stated in some rows and not others, as once, few, many or a class when expanded.

j_gene	d_gene	abundance	v_gene	CDR3nt	CDR3aa
TRBJ1-6	-	once	TRBV2	TGTGCCAGCAAGGGGGTGAGCTCCTATAATTCACCCCTCCACTTT	CASKGVSSYNSPLHF
TRBJ2-1	-	-	TRBV18	TGTGCCAGCTCACCACCGAACGGTGACAATGAGCAGTTCTTC	CASSPPNGDNEQFF
TRBJ2-1	TRBD1	-	TRBV19	TGTGCCAGTAGTAGGGACAGGGTGGATGACTACAATGAGCAGTTCTTC	CASSRDRVDDYNEQFF
TRBJ1-2	TRBD1	-	TRBV7-9	TGTTCCATAGGACAGGGCGGCTATGGCTACACCTTC	CSIGQGGYGYTF
TRBJ1-2	TRBD1	-	TRBV18	TGTGCCAGCTCAAAGGACAGGGATGGCTACACCTTC	CASSKDRDGYTF
TRBJ2-1	TRBD2	many	TRBV2	TGTGCCAGCAGAGGGACTAGCGGGAGGGCCAATGAGCAGTTCTTC	CASRGTSGRANEQFF
TRBJ2-1	TRBD2	-	TRBV2	TGTGCCAGCAGTGCCCCGGGACTAGCGGAAATTAGCTCCTACAATGAGCAGTTCTTC	CASSAPGLAEISSYNEQFF
TRBJ2-3	TRBD2	few	TRBV2	TGTGCCAGCAGTGGGTCTAGCGGGATAGATACGCAGTATTTT	CASSGSSGIDTQYF
TRBJ2-5	-	once	TRBV7-2	TGTGCCAGCAGCTTAGCGTGGGCAGACCTCGGCGAGACCCAGTACTTC	CASSLAWADLGETQYF
TRBJ2-3	TRBD2	-	TRBV9	TGTGCCAGCAGCGTAGGGACTAGCGGTTCAGATACGCAGTATTTT	CASSVGTSGSDTQYF
TRBJ1-1	-	-	TRBV7-6	TGTGCCAGCAGCCCCCGGGAGACTGAAGCTTTCTTT	CASSPRETEAFF
TRBJ2-7	-	-	TRBV6-5	TGTGCCAGCAGTCAGGGTTCCTACGAGCAGTACTTC	CASSQGSYEQYF
TRBJ2-3	-	once	TRBV6-5	TGTGCCAGCAGTTACACAGGCGCAGATACGCAGTATTTT	CASSYTGADTQYF
TRBJ1-1	TRBD1	-	TRBV29-1	TGCAGCGTCGTTGGGACAGGGGGCGAATATTTCTTT	CSVVGTGGEYFF
TRBJ1-5	TRBD1	-	TRBV30	TGTGCCTGGAGTCCAAATACAGGGGCCGATCAGCCCCAGCATTTT	CAWSPNTGADQPQHF
TRBJ2-7	TRBD1	-	TRBV5-1	TGCGCCAGCAGCTTGGGACAGGGGAAGGTCTACGAGCAGTACTTC	CASSLGQGKVYEQYF
TRBJ1-5	-	-	TRBV5-6	TGTGCCAGCAGCTTGACAGGTATGGATCAGCCCCAGCATTTT	CASSLTGMDQPQHF
TRBJ2-7	TRBD2	-	TRBV29-1	TGCAGCGTTGCGGGTGGGCGTAGCGGGAACTACGAGCAGTACTTC	CSVAGGRSGNYEQYF
TRBJ2-7	-	-	TRBV27	TGTGCCAGCAGTTCAACATCGATCGGGGGTGGCGAGCAGTACTTC	CASSSTSIGGGEQYF
TRBJ1-2	TRBD1	few	TRBV5-6	TGTGCCAGCAGCTTAGGACGGGACAGGGTTGGATATGGCTACACCTTC	CASSLGRDRVGYGYTF
TRBJ1-1	-	few	TRBV6-6	TGTGCCAGCGGACTTGGGAACACTGAAGCTTTCTTT	CASGLGNTEAFF
TRBJ2-7	TRBD2	-	TRBV5-1	TGCGCCAGCAGCTTGGGGACTAGCGGGAGCTACGAGCAGTACTTC	CASSLGTSGSYEQYF
TRBJ1-2	TRBD1	-	TRBV5-4	TGTGCCAGCAGCTTGGCTACGACAGGGTGGACCTATGGCTACACCTTC	CASSLATTGWTYGYTF
TRBJ2-7	-	once	TRBV20-1	TGCAGTGCTTCACAGGGTTACGAGCAGTACTTC	CSASQGYEQYF
TRBJ1-1	-	-	TRBV4-1	TGCGCCAGCAGGTTGAACTGGGGGCGCGGGTTGAACACTGAAGCTTTCTTT	CASRLNWGRGLNTEAFF
TRBJ1-4	-	few	TRBV19	TGTGCCAGTAGTGGCCCCAGGGTCGGACTGTTTTTT	CASSGPRVGLFF
TRBJ2-7	TRBD2	-	TRBV7-8	TGTGCCAGCAGCTTAGGGACTAGCGGGGGGTCGGGCTACGAGCAGTACTTC	CASSLGTSGGSGYEQYF
TRBJ2-2	TRBD1	-	TRBV19	TGTGCCAGTAGTATAGCCCCGGGACAGGGGTACACCGGGGAGCTGTTTTTT	CASSIAPGQGYTGELFF
TRBJ2-7	TRBD2	-	TRBV2	TGTGCCAGCAGTGCCTTTATGACTAGCGGGAATACCTACGAGCAGTACTTC	CASSAFMTSGNTYEQYF
TRBJ2-2	-	-	TRBV5-5	TGTGCCAGCAGCTTGCCCGGACAAGCTAACACCGGGGAGCTGTTTTTT	CASSLPGQANTGELFF
TRBJ1-1	-	once	TRBV7-2	TGTGCCAGCAGCCCCTACGGAGGTGAAGCTTTCTTT	CASSPYGGEAFF
TRBJ2-2	-	-	TRBV7-3	TGTGCCAGCAGCGCCGGGATTTTCACCGGGGAGCTGTTTTTT	CASSAGIFTGELFF
TRBJ2-1	TRBD2	-	TRBV4-2	TGTGCCAGCAGCCAAGCTACTAGCGGGAGCTACAATGAGCAGTTCTTC	CASSQATSGSYNEQFF
TRBJ1-1	-	-	TRBV2	TGTGCCAGCAGTGAAGCGCGGGGCCCGCGGGCTTTCTTT	CASSEARGPRAFF
TRBJ1-1	-	-	TRBV5-4	TGTGCCAGCAGCTTCGGGGGGCCGGGGACTGAAGCTTTCTTT	CASSFGGPGTEAFF